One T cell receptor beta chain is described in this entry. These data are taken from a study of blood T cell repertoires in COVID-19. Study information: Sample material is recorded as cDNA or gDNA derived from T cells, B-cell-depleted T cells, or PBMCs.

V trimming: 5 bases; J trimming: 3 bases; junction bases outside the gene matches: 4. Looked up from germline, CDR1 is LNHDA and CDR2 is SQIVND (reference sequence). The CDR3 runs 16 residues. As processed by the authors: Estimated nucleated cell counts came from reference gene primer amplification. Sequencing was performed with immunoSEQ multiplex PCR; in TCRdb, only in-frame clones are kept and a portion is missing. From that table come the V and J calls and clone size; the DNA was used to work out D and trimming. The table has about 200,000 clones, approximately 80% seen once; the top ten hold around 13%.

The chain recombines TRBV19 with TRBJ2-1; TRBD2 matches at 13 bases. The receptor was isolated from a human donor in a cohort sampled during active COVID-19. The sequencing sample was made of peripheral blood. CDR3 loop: CASSGTSGISYNEQFF. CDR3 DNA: TGTGCCAGTAGTGGGACTAGCGGGATTAGCTACAATGAGCAGTTCTTC.